What follows describes a single T cell receptor beta chain. Other DNA variants within this sample encode the same CDR3. This entry comes from a study of shared clonotypes between healthy human individuals. Assay used: immunoSEQ multiplex PCR; TCRdb lists only in-frame clones, some missing. The profile shows fewer than 400,000 clones, 74% of them singletons. Division of CD4+ cells produced a CD45RA+ naive subset and a CD45RA-negative memory subset. The CDR3 has 12 residues. CDR1 MDHEN and CDR2 SYDVKM come from the germline V gene. Trimming took off 5 bases at V and 4 bases at J, with 8 bases between the two ends.

This TCR was recovered from a man younger than 45 in good health. The chain links TRBV28 to TRBJ1-2; D uncertain. Input material: memory CD4+ T cells sorted from blood. Documented subset: CD45RA-negative fraction. The CDR3 sequence: CASSLERYGYTF. CDR3 coding DNA: TGTGCCAGCAGTCTTGAGCGCTATGGCTACACCTTC.